This T cell receptor beta chain was captured by sequencing in a study of glioma-infiltrating T cells. V was clipped by 7 bases and J by 4 bases, with 16 bases between them. This CDR3 is 14 amino acids long. Germline lookup yields CDR1 LGHDT and CDR2 YNNKEL (reference sequence). This clonotype has a count of ten or more. Antigen: not known. Findings and limits, study-wide: Above-expected tissue-blood divergence occurred in all gliomas, most in low-grade ones. Only very few CDR3 sequences appeared in both tissue and blood.

Using RNA template, CDR3s of TCR alpha and beta were amplified with iRepertoire arm-PCR. Tissue mRNA or PBMC total RNA, roughly 100-400 ng, went into one-step reverse transcription and amplification. One entry per CDR3 protein results from TCRdb running MiXCR on the multiplex PCR reads. This repertoire shows about 110,000 distinct CDR3 sequences, 25% found once; its top ten account for about a third. Material for sequencing was glioma tissue, nonneoplastic brain tissue, or PBMCs (not recorded which). This chain joins TRBV3-1 and TRBJ1-2; tentative D call: TRBD1 (5 bases). The clonotype was recovered from a human donor with low-grade glioma or glioblastoma, undergoing nonglioma brain surgery, or in good health (not recorded which). The CDR3 nucleotides are TGTGCCAGCATGCATACAACGAGGGGCTATGGCTACACCTTC. It specifies CASMHTTRGYGYTF.